One and the same sample provided the 28 T cell receptor beta chains below, sequenced in a study of blood T cell repertoires in COVID-19. The assay was immunoSEQ multiplex PCR, and TCRdb's table has in-frame clones only and misses some. This sample has about 430,000 clones; about 88% occur once, and the top ten carry about 1.4%. The sequencing input was PBMCs or T cells enriched from blood (not recorded which). Every receptor here comes from a young woman who had been exposed to COVID-19.

This rearrangement joins TRBV24-1 to TRBJ2-3; D is possibly TRBD1 (6 bases). Per germline, CDR1 KGHDR and CDR2 SFDVKD. V lost 8 bases and J 2 bases, leaving 10 bases between the germline ends. The CDR3 has 13 residues. The CDR3 sequence: CATTRTDTDTQYF. In DNA form, the CDR3 reads TGTGCCACCACAAGGACAGACACAGATACGCAGTATTTT.

The gene calls are TRBV7-8 and TRBJ2-3; the D gene is possibly TRBD2 (7 bases). CDR3 size: 16 residues. V lost 3 bases, J lost 0 bases, and 13 bases lay in between. Germline V gene sequence: CDR1 SGHVS, CDR2 FQNEAQ. CDR3 DNA sequence: TGTGCCAGCAGCTTTCCCCGGGGGGCTAGCACAGATACGCAGTATTTT. This sequence encodes CASSFPRGASTDTQYF.

About this clone: The germline gene is not matched at one end of the junction; a read error may be the cause. This chain uses TRBV18 with TRBJ2-7; possible D gene TRBD1, 5 bases. This CDR3 is built from 12 residues. Germline V gene lookup returns CDR1 KGHSH and CDR2 LQKENI. The CDR3 coding sequence is TGTGCCAGCTCTCCTGACAGTTACGGGCAGTACTTC. Residues: CASSPDSYGQYF.

This rearrangement joins TRBV3-1 (or the pseudogene TRBV3-2) to TRBJ2-3; D is undetermined. The CDR3 totals 14 residues. Trimming removed 1 base from V and 6 bases from J, with 11 bases in between. Germline CDR1 reads LGHDT; CDR2 reads YNNKEL (reference sequence). The CDR3 sequence: CASSQGGRRDTQYF. The DNA of the CDR3 is TGTGCCAGCAGCCAAGGCGGTAGAAGGGATACGCAGTATTTT.

The rearrangement uses TRBV7-2 and TRBJ1-4, with 7 nucleotides matching TRBD1. With 2 bases clipped from V and 10 bases from J, the junction kept 7 bases outside the gene matches. The CDR3 extends over 14 amino acids. Germline-derived CDR1 and CDR2 are SGHTA and FQGNSA. This chain's CDR3 is CASSLYDRVGKLFF. Here the CDR3 DNA reads TGTGCCAGCAGCTTATACGACAGGGTGGGAAAACTGTTTTTT.

The chain recombines TRBV4-1 with TRBJ1-1; 8 nucleotides agree with TRBD1. Germline trimming cut 3 bases from V and 4 bases from J; bases unmatched to any gene: 10. The CDR3 extends over 16 amino acids. Germline CDR1 MGHRA, CDR2 YSYEKL. CDR3 residues: CASSHYRTGHSTEAFF. Written as DNA, the CDR3 is TGCGCCAGCAGCCACTACCGGACAGGGCATTCCACTGAAGCTTTCTTT.

The V call is TRBV10-2, the J call TRBJ1-1, with TRBD1 identical over 8 bases. This CDR3 has 14 residues. Germline V gene data show CDR1 as WSHSY and CDR2 as SAAADI. The ends lost 3 bases at V and 8 bases at J; junction bases unmatched: 8. The DNA of the CDR3 is TGCGCCAGCAGTGACCCCTCCGGACAGGGCGAAGCTTTCTTT. It specifies CASSDPSGQGEAFF.

V usage is TRBV24-1 and J usage is TRBJ1-2; possibly TRBD1 for D (5 bases). Germline assignment: CDR1 KGHDR and CDR2 SFDVKD. The germline V and J ends were trimmed by 4 bases and 3 bases, with 8 bases remaining between them. The CDR3 totals 13 residues. The CDR3 DNA sequence: TGTGCCACCAGTGAAGGGGAATACTATGGCTACACCTTC. It translates to CATSEGEYYGYTF.

The chain links TRBV10-3 to TRBJ2-7, with 10 positions matching TRBD2. After removal of 7 bases from V and 1 base from J, the junction contained 4 bases not matched to a gene. CDR1 ENHRY and CDR2 SYGVKD come from the germline V gene. The CDR3 spans 14 residues. DNA of the CDR3: TGTGCCATCAAGGCTAGCGGGGGATCCTACGAGCAGTACTTC. Translated, it gives CAIKASGGSYEQYF.

This clone was detected many times. The rearrangement joins TRBV2 to TRBJ2-1; 7 bases map to TRBD2. The CDR3 totals 16 residues. Germline-derived CDR1 and CDR2 are SNHLY and FYNNEI. Losses at the gene ends were 2 bases for V and 5 bases for J; bases not matched to a gene: 9. The CDR3: CASSEMAGEPHNEQFF. The CDR3 DNA follows: TGTGCCAGCAGTGAAATGGCGGGAGAGCCCCACAATGAGCAGTTCTTC.

This chain connects TRBV7-9 to TRBJ1-1; no definite D call. V lost 6 bases and J 0 bases, leaving 17 bases between the germline ends. CDR1 is SEHNR, CDR2 FQNEAQ, per germline (reference sequence). The CDR3 has 16 amino acids. The CDR3 nucleotides read TGTGCCAGCAGGCCCGGGGAGTCGGCGATGAACACTGAAGCTTTCTTT. Its protein is CASRPGESAMNTEAFF.

This rearrangement joins TRBV6-8 to TRBJ1-4; weak D call: TRBD1 (6 bases). The germline CDR1 and CDR2 sequences are MNHGY and SAAAGT. The CDR3 runs to 12 residues. V was trimmed by 11 bases and J by 8 bases, leaving 15 bases between them. CDR3 DNA sequence: TGTGCCGGGGGGGAGGGGGACGAAAAACTGTTTTTT. It is translated as CAGGEGDEKLFF.

The chain links TRBV11-2 to TRBJ2-5; TRBD2 matches at 13 bases. Losses at the gene ends were 4 bases for V and 2 bases for J; bases not matched to a gene: 4. Looked up from germline, CDR1 is SGHAT and CDR2 is FQNNGV. CDR3 length: 16 residues. CDR3 coding DNA: TGTGCCAGCAGCTCGGGGGGACTAGCGGGACAAGAGACCCAGTACTTC. Encoded protein: CASSSGGLAGQETQYF.

The chain links TRBV7-9 to TRBJ1-4; TRBD1 matches 11 bases. The CDR3 has 16 residues. The V segment lost 5 bases and the J segment 3 bases; nucleotides outside the gene matches: 5. In germline, CDR1 is SEHNR, CDR2 FQNEAQ (reference sequence). The DNA of the CDR3 is TGTGCCAGCAGCCCCGGGACAGGGGGTGCTAATGAAAAACTGTTTTTT. Translation gives CASSPGTGGANEKLFF.

The chain links TRBV27 to TRBJ2-1, with 8 bases identical to TRBD2. The CDR3 is 15 residues long. Germline loops: CDR1 MNHEY, CDR2 SMNVEV (reference sequence). Unmatched junction bases numbered 3, after V lost 2 bases and J lost 3 bases. The CDR3: CASSLTSGLYNEQFF. CDR3 coding DNA: TGTGCCAGCAGTTTAACTAGCGGCCTCTACAATGAGCAGTTCTTC.

This clone showed up just once. CDR3 region: CASSSGTGGSYEQYF. In nucleotides, the CDR3 is TGTGCCAGCAGCTCCGGGACAGGGGGCAGCTACGAGCAGTACTTC. The chain links TRBV7-6 to TRBJ2-7; 12 bases agree with TRBD1. Germline CDR1 is SGHVS and CDR2 is FNYEAQ. The trim removed 4 bases at V and 3 bases at J, leaving 4 bases unmatched. This CDR3 has 15 residues.

V and J are TRBV3-1 (or the pseudogene TRBV3-2) and TRBJ1-2, with D perhaps matching TRBD1 (6 bases). Trimming removed 5 bases at V and 5 bases at J, with 21 bases between. The CDR3 is made up of 16 amino acids. CDR1 is LGHDT, CDR2 YNNKEL, per germline (reference sequence). Written as DNA, the CDR3 is TGTGCCAGCAGCTGGGGACACAGGATTACCTCATATGGCTACACCTTC. Its protein product is CASSWGHRITSYGYTF.

The V call is TRBV6-4, the J call TRBJ2-2; 8 bases align to TRBD1. This CDR3 contains 15 residues. CDR1 is MRHNA, CDR2 SNTAGT, per germline. V shed 3 bases, J shed 4 bases, and the junction held 4 bases outside the gene matches. In nucleotides, the CDR3 is TGTGCCAGCAGTGAACAGGGGGGCGGCACCGGGGAGCTGTTTTTT. Translation: CASSEQGGGTGELFF.

The V and J genes are TRBV5-4 and TRBJ1-1; tentative D call: TRBD1 (6 bases). This CDR3 is 15 amino acids long. Germline CDR1 reads SGHNT; CDR2 reads YYREEE (reference sequence). Trimming removed 0 bases from V and 1 base from J, with 10 bases in between. CDR3 protein: CASSLVWGQNTEAFF. The CDR3 DNA is TGTGCCAGCAGCTTGGTTTGGGGGCAGAACACTGAAGCTTTCTTT.

The rearrangement links TRBV15 to TRBJ1-3; D not certain. The CDR3 consists of 13 residues. Trimming left V 0 bases short and J 8 bases short, with 8 bases between. The germline gives CDR1 LNHNV, CDR2 YYDKDF (reference sequence). CDR3 bases: TGTGCCACCAGCAGAGAGATCCGGGACACCATATATTTT. Its translation: CATSREIRDTIYF.

The chain employs TRBV5-8 and TRBJ2-3; D might be TRBD1 (5 bases). Germline CDR1 is SGHTS and CDR2 is YDEGEE. CDR3 length: 13 residues. Between the trimmed V and J ends, which lost 6 bases and 2 bases, there was a span of 10 bases. The CDR3 DNA follows: TGTGCCAGCATCGACAGATACACAGATACGCAGTATTTT. It codes for CASIDRYTDTQYF.

V gene TRBV6-5 combines with J gene TRBJ2-2; TRBD2 might be the D (6 bases). The V end was cut by 8 bases, the J end by 3 bases, with 13 bases between. This CDR3 comprises 14 residues. CDR1 is MNHEY and CDR2 is SVGAGI in the germline V gene. The CDR3 region has the DNA TGTGCCAGCCGAGGGTGGGGGGACACCGGGGAGCTGTTTTTT. This sequence encodes CASRGWGDTGELFF.

The chain has TRBV4-1 and TRBJ2-1; D is uncertain. Germline V gives CDR1 MGHRA, CDR2 YSYEKL. The CDR3 totals 15 residues. V was cut by 0 bases and J by 7 bases, with 13 bases left in between. The CDR3: CASSQDGALRNEQFF. The CDR3 DNA reads as TGCGCCAGCAGCCAAGATGGCGCGCTCAGGAATGAGCAGTTCTTC.

V is TRBV27 and J is TRBJ2-7; 11 bases match TRBD1. Losses at the gene ends were 2 bases for V and 1 base for J; bases not matched to a gene: 10. Per germline, CDR1 MNHEY and CDR2 SMNVEV (reference sequence). There are 18 residues in the CDR3. CDR3 nucleotide sequence: TGTGCCAGCAGTTTAAACGACCCGGGGACAGGGGGATCCTACGAGCAGTACTTC. Its translation: CASSLNDPGTGGSYEQYF.

The chain is built from TRBV18 and TRBJ1-5; D is unclear. The CDR3 sequence is 14 residues long. Germline assignment: CDR1 KGHSH and CDR2 LQKENI. V lost 3 bases and J 7 bases, leaving 13 bases between the germline ends. CDR3 sequence reads: CASSPLGLSQPQHF. CDR3 bases: TGTGCCAGCTCACCCCTTGGTCTGAGCCAGCCCCAGCATTTT.

The CDR3: CASSSFGRGQETQYF. In nucleotides, the CDR3 is TGTGCCAGCAGCTCCTTCGGGAGAGGCCAAGAGACCCAGTACTTC. The gene calls are TRBV3-1 (or the pseudogene TRBV3-2) and TRBJ2-5; the D gene is possibly TRBD2 (6 bases). Deletions cut 5 bases from V and 1 base from J, with 14 bases between. Germline CDR1 is LGHDT and CDR2 is YNNKEL (reference sequence). The CDR3 totals 15 residues.

This chain joins TRBV7-9 and TRBJ1-4, with TRBD1 as a possible D gene (6 bases). CDR1 SEHNR and CDR2 FQNEAQ come from the germline V gene (reference sequence). This CDR3 has 16 amino acids. The V end was cut by 2 bases, the J end by 1 base, with 11 bases between. The CDR3 here is CASSLQGRGTNEKLFF. In DNA, the CDR3 is TGTGCCAGCAGCTTACAGGGCAGGGGAACTAATGAAAAACTGTTTTTT.

The V gene is TRBV5-1, the J gene TRBJ2-3; 12 positions match TRBD2. Germline V lookup: CDR1 SGHRS, CDR2 YFSETQ. V lost 4 bases to trimming and J lost 3 bases; unmatched junction nucleotides: 3. CDR3 size: 15 residues. This CDR3 reads CASSTTSGRTDTQYF. CDR3 DNA sequence: TGCGCCAGCAGCACCACTAGCGGGAGGACAGATACGCAGTATTTT.